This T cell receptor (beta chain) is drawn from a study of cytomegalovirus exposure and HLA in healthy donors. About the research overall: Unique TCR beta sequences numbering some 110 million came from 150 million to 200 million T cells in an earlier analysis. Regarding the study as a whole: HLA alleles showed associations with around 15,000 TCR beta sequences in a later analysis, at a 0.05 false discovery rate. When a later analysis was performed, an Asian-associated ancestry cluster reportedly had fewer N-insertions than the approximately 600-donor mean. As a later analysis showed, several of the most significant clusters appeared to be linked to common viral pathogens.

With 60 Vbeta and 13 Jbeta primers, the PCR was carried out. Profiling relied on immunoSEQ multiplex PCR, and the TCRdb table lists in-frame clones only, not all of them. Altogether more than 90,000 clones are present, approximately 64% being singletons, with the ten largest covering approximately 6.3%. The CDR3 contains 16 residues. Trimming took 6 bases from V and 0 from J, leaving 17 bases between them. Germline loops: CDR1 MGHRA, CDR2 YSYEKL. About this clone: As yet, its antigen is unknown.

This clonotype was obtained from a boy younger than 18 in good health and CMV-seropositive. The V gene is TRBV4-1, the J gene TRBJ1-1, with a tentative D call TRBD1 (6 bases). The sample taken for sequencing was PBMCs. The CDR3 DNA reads TGCGCCAGCAGGCTCTCGACAGGTTTTATGAACACTGAAGCTTTCTTT. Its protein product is CASRLSTGFMNTEAFF.